This entry is about one TCR beta chain. These data belong to a study of T-cell reconstitution after alpha-beta-depleted transplantation in children. This CDR3 spans 14 amino acids. The V and J ends lost 4 bases and 1 base respectively, with 10 bases between them. Germline loops: CDR1 MNHEY, CDR2 SVGAGI. This sample's TCRbeta library carried unique molecular identifier barcodes. TCRdb re-called the PCR reads through MiXCR, storing one row per CDR3 protein. The sample holds about 640,000 distinct CDR3 sequences, around a sixth seen once. The sample was PBMCs from the stem cell graft donor, taken from the stem cell graft. The clonotype originates from a human donor who donated a stem cell graft to a child with acute myeloid leukemia. The V and J genes are TRBV6-5 and TRBJ1-1, with D possibly TRBD1 on 6 matching bases. CDR3 loop: CASSWTAGNTEAFF. The CDR3, as DNA: TGTGCCAGCAGTTGGACAGCTGGGAACACTGAAGCTTTCTTT.